This T cell receptor beta chain was obtained from a study of blood T cells in healthy people across ages. A second PCR of about 7 to 12 cycles used a sample-barcoded 5' primer and a J-beta primer mix. TCRdb independently ran MiXCR on the 5' RACE reads; one entry per CDR3 protein. The sample shows about 1.4 million distinct CDR3 sequences, around 59% of them seen only once. The V and J ends lost 1 base and 4 bases respectively, with 12 bases between them. The CDR3 length is 15 residues. Per germline, CDR1 MGHRA and CDR2 YSYEKL. The authors extracted at least 5 micrograms of total RNA per sample. General observations from the study: Estimated diversity, derived from one million T cells, was regarded as an underestimate.

This clonotype occurred a few times. Its specificity is not known. Sequencing used blood. The V gene is TRBV4-1, the J gene TRBJ2-3, with a possible D match to TRBD1 (6 bases). The source is a young man in good health. CDR3 amino acids: CASSQVPGAADTQYF. CDR3 bases: TGCGCCAGCAGCCAAGTACCAGGGGCTGCAGATACGCAGTATTTT.